The clone carrying this T cell receptor delta chain was observed once. TCRdb re-called the reads via CATT. This sample has roughly 4,400 delta-chain clones, with 30% to 40% found just once. The CDR3 consists of 22 residues. V trimming: 4 bases; J trimming: 0 bases; junction bases outside the gene matches: 25. Germline assignment: CDR1 TSWWSYY and CDR2 QGS. This specimen comes from a study of gamma-delta chains in newborns, infants, children. This clonotype was sampled from a child who received the measles vaccine. The rearrangement uses TRDV1 and TRDJ1; 8 bases match TRDD3. Material: blood. The CDR3 nucleotides read TGTGCTCTTGGGGGGCAGCGCGGGATACGGCCTCCTCCTTTTTTGTACACCGATAAACTCATCTTT. This codes for CALGGQRGIRPPPFLYTDKLIF.